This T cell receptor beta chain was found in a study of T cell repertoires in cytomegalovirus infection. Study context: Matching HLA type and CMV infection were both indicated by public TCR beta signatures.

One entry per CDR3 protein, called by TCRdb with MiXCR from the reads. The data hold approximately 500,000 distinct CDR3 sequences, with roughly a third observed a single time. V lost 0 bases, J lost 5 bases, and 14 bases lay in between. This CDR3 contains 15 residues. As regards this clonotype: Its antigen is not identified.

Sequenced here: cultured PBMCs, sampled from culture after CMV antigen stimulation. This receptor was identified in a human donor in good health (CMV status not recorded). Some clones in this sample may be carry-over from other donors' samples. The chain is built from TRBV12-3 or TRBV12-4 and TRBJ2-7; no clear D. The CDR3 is CASSLAAMDGDEQYF. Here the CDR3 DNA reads TGTGCCAGCAGTTTAGCCGCCATGGACGGAGACGAGCAGTACTTC.